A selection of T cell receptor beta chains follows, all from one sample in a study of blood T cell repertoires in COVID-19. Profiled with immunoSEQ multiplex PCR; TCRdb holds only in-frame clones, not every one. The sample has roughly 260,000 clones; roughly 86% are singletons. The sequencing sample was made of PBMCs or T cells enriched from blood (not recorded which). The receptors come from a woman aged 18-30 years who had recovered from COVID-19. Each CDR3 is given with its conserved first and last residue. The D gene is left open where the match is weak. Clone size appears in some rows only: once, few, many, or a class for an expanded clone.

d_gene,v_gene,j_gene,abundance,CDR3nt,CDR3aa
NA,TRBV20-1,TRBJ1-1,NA,TGCGGATGGCAGGCCGAGGAAGCTTTCTTT,CGWQAEEAFF
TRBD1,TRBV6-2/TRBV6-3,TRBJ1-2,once,TGTGCCAGCAGTCACTCCCGGGACAGGTACATGTGGAATGGCTACACCTTC,CASSHSRDRYMWNGYTF
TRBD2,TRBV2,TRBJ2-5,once,TGTGCCAGCACCGGGACTAGCGGGAGGTTCGGGTCCCAAGAGACCCAGTACTTC,CASTGTSGRFGSQETQYF
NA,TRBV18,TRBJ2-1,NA,TGTGCCAGCTCAGACCAGGGGAGTTACAATGAGCAGTTCTTC,CASSDQGSYNEQFF
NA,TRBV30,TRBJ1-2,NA,TGTGCCTGGAGTGTGGGGGCGCATGGCTACACCTTC,CAWSVGAHGYTF
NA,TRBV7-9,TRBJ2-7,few,TGTGCCAGCAGCTTAAATCAGGGCCCCTACGAGCAGTACTTC,CASSLNQGPYEQYF
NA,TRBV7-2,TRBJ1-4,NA,TGTGCCAGCAGCTCCAACAGGGCCGCTGATGAAAAACTGTTTTTT,CASSSNRAADEKLFF
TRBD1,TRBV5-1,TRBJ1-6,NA,TGCGCCAGCAGCTTGGGTGGGACAGGGATGAATTCACCCCTCCACTTT,CASSLGGTGMNSPLHF
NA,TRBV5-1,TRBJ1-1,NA,TGCGCCAGCAGCTTAGGGGTTCTGAACACTGAAGCTTTCTTT,CASSLGVLNTEAFF
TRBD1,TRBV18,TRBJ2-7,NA,TGTGCCAGCTCACCACCCGGGCAGGGGGTCACCGAGCAGTACTTC,CASSPPGQGVTEQYF
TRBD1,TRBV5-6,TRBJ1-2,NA,TGTGCCAGCAGCTTGGGAACAGGGGCTGACTATGGCTACACCTTC,CASSLGTGADYGYTF
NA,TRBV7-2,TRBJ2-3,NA,TGTGCCAGCAGCTTATTAGGGGGGGTCACAGATACGCAGTATTTT,CASSLLGGVTDTQYF
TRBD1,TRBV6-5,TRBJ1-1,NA,TGTGCCAGCTCCACCCGGGACAGTGACACTGAAGCTTTCTTT,CASSTRDSDTEAFF
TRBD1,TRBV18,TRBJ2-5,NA,TGTGCCAGCTCCCCGGACAGGACACAAGAGACCCAGTACTTC,CASSPDRTQETQYF
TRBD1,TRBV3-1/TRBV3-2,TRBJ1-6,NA,TGTGCCAGCAGCCAAGGTCAGGGGGCGGCTAATTCACCCCTCCACTTT,CASSQGQGAANSPLHF
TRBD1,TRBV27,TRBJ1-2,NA,TGTGCCAGCAGAGGACAGGAAAACTATGGCTACACCTTC,CASRGQENYGYTF
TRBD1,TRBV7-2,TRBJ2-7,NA,TGTGCCAGCAGCAGAACCGGGACAGGATCCTACGAGCAGTACTTC,CASSRTGTGSYEQYF
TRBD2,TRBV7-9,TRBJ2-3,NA,TGTGCCAGCACCAAAAGCGGGGTGAAACTCACAGATACGCAGTATTTT,CASTKSGVKLTDTQYF
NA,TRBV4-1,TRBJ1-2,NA,TGCGCCAGCAGCCAAAGAGGACGACAGGCAAACTATGGCTACACCTTC,CASSQRGRQANYGYTF
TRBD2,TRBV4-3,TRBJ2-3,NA,TGCGCCAGCAGCCTCTCCGGGACTAGCGAAACAGATACGCAGTATTTT,CASSLSGTSETDTQYF
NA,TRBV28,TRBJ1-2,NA,TGTGCCAGCAGTCAATGGACTGGAAACTATGGCTACACCTTC,CASSQWTGNYGYTF
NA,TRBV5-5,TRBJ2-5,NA,TGTGCCAGCAGCTTGGCCAGGCAGGTGCCCCAAGAGACCCAGTACTTC,CASSLARQVPQETQYF
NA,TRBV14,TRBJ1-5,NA,TGTGCCAGCAGCCAAGAACTAGGCCAGCCCCAGCATTTT,CASSQELGQPQHF
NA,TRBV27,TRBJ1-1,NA,TGTGCCAGCAGCCCCCTCGGGCTGGCAGGGGCTGAAGCTTTCTTT,CASSPLGLAGAEAFF
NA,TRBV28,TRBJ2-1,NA,TGTGCCAGCATCCCGAGCAGGGGACGTACCGATGAGCAGTTCTTC,CASIPSRGRTDEQFF
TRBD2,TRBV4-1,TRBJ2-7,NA,TGCGCCAGCAGCCCAGGGACTAGCGGGGGTTTCTCCTACGAGCAGTACTTC,CASSPGTSGGFSYEQYF
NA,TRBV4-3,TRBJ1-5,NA,TGCGCCAGCAGCCAAGATTTACAGGGAAGCAATCAGCCCCAGCATTTT,CASSQDLQGSNQPQHF
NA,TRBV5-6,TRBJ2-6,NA,TGTGCCAGCGGAAGGGGGTCTGGGGCCAACGTCCTGACTTTC,CASGRGSGANVLTF
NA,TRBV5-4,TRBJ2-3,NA,TGTGCCAGCAGCGTAGATAGCGGCAGCACAGATACGCAGTATTTT,CASSVDSGSTDTQYF
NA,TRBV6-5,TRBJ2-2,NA,TGTGCCAGCAGGCCCGGGACTCGGAACACCGGGGAGCTGTTTTTT,CASRPGTRNTGELFF
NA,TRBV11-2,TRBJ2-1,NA,TGTGCCAGCAGCCCTGGGGCGCTCAGCTCCTACAATGAGCAGTTCTTC,CASSPGALSSYNEQFF
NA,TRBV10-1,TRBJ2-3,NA,TGCGCCAGCAGTTTTTGGCCGCAAGATACGCAGTATTTT,CASSFWPQDTQYF
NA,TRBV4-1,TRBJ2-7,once,TGCGCCAGCAGCCAAGTGTTTGGGGCCAGGGCCGCCTACGAGCAGTACTTC,CASSQVFGARAAYEQYF
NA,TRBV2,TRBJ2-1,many,TGTGCCAGACAGGGAAGCGAGGGCAACAATGAGCAGTTCTTC,CARQGSEGNNEQFF
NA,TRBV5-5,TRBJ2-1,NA,TGTGCCAGCAGCTCTGCCGGCTCCTACAATGAGCAGTTCTTC,CASSSAGSYNEQFF
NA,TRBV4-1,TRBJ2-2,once,TGCGCCAGCAGCCATGTCCAAGGGGGAGCCGGGAACACCGGGGAGCTGTTTTTT,CASSHVQGGAGNTGELFF
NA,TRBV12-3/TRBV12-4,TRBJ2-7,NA,TGTGCCAGCAGTCCTTGGGAGACCTACGAGCAGTACTTC,CASSPWETYEQYF
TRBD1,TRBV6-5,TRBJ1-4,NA,TGTGCCAGCAGAACCCGGACAGGCCTTAATGAAAAACTGTTTTTT,CASRTRTGLNEKLFF
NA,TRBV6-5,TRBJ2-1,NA,TGTGCCAGCAGGGAGGGCCGCTACAATGAGCAGTTCTTC,CASREGRYNEQFF
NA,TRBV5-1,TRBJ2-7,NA,TGCGCCAGCAGCTGGGGGCCATCTTCGGGTCGGTTCTACGAGCAGTACTTC,CASSWGPSSGRFYEQYF
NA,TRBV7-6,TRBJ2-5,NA,TGTGCCAGCAGCTTAGGCCTAGTTGAGCAAGAGACCCAGTACTTC,CASSLGLVEQETQYF
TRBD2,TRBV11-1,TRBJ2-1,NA,TGTGCCAGCAGCGGGACTAGCGGGGCCCTCAATGAGCAGTTCTTC,CASSGTSGALNEQFF
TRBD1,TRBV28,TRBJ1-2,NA,TGTGCCAGCAGGAGACAGGGGACTCTCTATGGCTACACCTTC,CASRRQGTLYGYTF
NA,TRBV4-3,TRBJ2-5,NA,TGCGCCAGCAGCCAAGATAGGGGCCAGGGGACCCAGTACTTC,CASSQDRGQGTQYF
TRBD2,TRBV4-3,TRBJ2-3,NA,TGCGCCAGCAGCCAAGATGGGGGGACTAGACATTCGACAGATACGCAGTATTTT,CASSQDGGTRHSTDTQYF
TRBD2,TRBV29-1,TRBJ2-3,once,TGCAGCGGTAACGTGGGGGGGACAGATACGCAGTATTTT,CSGNVGGTDTQYF
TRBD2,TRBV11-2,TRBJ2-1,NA,TGTGCCAGCAGCCCGCGACTAGCGGGAGTCTACAATGAGCAGTTCTTC,CASSPRLAGVYNEQFF
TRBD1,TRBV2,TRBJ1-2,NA,TGTGCCAGCAGTGAGGACAGGGCTCATGGCTACACCTTC,CASSEDRAHGYTF
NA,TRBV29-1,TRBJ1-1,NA,TGCAGCGTTGAACGGGAGACTGAAGCTTTCTTT,CSVERETEAFF
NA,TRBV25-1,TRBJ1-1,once,TGTGCCAGCAGTTGGGGGGGGAGCAATGAAGCTTTCTTT,CASSWGGSNEAFF
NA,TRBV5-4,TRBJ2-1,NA,TGTGCCAGCAGCTCGGCGCCCGCGCGGGATGAGCAGTTCTTC,CASSSAPARDEQFF
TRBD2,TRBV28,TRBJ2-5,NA,TGTGCCAGCAGTCCCTGGGGACTAGCGGAAGAGACCCAGTACTTC,CASSPWGLAEETQYF
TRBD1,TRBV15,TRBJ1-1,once,TGTGCCACCAGCCAACAGGGGTTGAACACTGAAGCTTTCTTT,CATSQQGLNTEAFF
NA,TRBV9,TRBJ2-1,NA,TGTGCCAGCCGTCCGGGATCCTACAATGAGCAGTTCTTC,CASRPGSYNEQFF